By share, the clone carrying this T cell receptor (beta chain) counts as hyperexpanded. Antigen: not known. Every TCR cDNA molecule bore a unique molecular identifier. Each CDR3 protein is one row after TCRdb ran MiXCR on the 5' RACE reads. The repertoire holds about 25,000 distinct CDR3 sequences, about 5.6% seen once, with 22% in the top ten. The data stem from a study of spatial heterogeneity in lung cancer. Across the whole study: When available, follow-up PBMC samples taken a median of approximately 26 months after resection were sequenced. The average count in raw reads for each unique TCR and UMI combination exceeded 8.5 appearances.

The time point is: blood at routine non-recurrence follow-up after resection. Tumor, nontumor lung or frozen PBMC supplied whole RNA, sequenced without sorting. Overall study findings and caveats: Detection of ubiquitous tumor TCRs in blood was higher at resection than follow-up.

The TCR was taken from a male donor with early-stage non-small cell lung cancer. This sample comprised PBMCs, obtained at follow-up.

The DNA of the CDR3 is TGTGCCAGCAGCCATGCCTTCCCGGGGGATCGTGGCTACACCTTC. Translated: CASSHAFPGDRGYTF. This sequence joins TRBV3-1 and TRBJ1-2; maybe TRBD1 (5 bases). V lost 3 bases and J 7 bases, leaving 18 bases between the germline ends. CDR1 is LGHDT and CDR2 is YNNKEL in the germline V gene (reference sequence). CDR3 size: 15 residues.